This T cell receptor beta chain was identified in a study of cytomegalovirus exposure and HLA in healthy donors. The PCR used 60 Vbeta and 13 Jbeta primers. The data were produced by immunoSEQ multiplex PCR, yet TCRdb's version contains in-frame clones alone and is incomplete. The repertoire holds around 92,000 clones, with approximately 75% as singletons. Overall study results and limits: Usually a TCR sequence was rare, but some public TCRs were found in many donors.

With respect to this clone: Its specificity is unknown.

V gave up 5 bases and J gave up 10 bases, with 12 bases separating them. This CDR3 is 11 amino acids long. Germline V gives CDR1 SGHNT, CDR2 YENEEA. The clonotype was recovered from a woman in her 70s in good health and CMV-seropositive. The chain uses TRBV11-3 and TRBJ2-7, with a weak D call TRBD2 (6 bases). The source material was PBMCs. CDR3 region: CASSGGGEQYF. CDR3 nucleotide sequence: TGTGCCAGCAGCGGGGGAGGAGAACAGTACTTC.